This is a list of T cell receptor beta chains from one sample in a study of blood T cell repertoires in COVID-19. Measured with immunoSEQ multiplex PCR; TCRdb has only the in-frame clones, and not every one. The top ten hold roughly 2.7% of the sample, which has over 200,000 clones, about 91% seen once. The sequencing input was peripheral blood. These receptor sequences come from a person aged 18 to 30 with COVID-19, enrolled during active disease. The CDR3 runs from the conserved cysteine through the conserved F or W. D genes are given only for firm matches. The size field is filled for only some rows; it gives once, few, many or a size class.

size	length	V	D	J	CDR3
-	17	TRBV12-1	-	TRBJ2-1	CASSSGTSIPSNGEQFF
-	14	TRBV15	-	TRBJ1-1	CATSPRGGNTEAFF
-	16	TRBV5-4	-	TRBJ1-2	CASSLASAQGLGGYTF
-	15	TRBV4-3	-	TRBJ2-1	CASSQSQASYNEQFF
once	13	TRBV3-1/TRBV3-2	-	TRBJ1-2	CASSPQDFYGYTF
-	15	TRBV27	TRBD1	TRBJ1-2	CASSFASGTGYGYTF
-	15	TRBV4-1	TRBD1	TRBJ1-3	CASSQNRGSGNTIYF
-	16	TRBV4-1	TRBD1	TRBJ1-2	CASSQGGQGAIYGYTF
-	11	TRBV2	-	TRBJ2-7	CASSARGEQYF
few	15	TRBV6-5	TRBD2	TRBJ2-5	CASSRTSVPQETQYF
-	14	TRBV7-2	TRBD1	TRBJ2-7	CASSSDRGLYEQYF
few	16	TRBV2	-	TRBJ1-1	CASSRTVIVANTEAFF
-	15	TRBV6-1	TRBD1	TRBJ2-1	CASSDRGHSYNEQFF
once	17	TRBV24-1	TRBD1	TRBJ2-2	CATSDPGQGSPPGELFF
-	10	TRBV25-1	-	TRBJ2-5	CASRGETQYF
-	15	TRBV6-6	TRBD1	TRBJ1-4	CASSSTGGSNEKLFF
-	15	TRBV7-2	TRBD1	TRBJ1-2	CASSKPDRGVSGYTF
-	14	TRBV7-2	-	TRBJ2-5	CASSLGTYQETQYF
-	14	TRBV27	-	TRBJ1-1	CASSFEGLNTEAFF
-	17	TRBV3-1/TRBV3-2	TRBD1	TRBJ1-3	CASSFYSTGLSGNTIYF
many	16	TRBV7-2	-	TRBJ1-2	CATKNHTEPGGYGYTF
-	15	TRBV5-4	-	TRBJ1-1	CASSSPQSGNTEAFF
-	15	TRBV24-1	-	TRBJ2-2	CATSDPLPPGGELFF